This TCR beta chain was sequenced for a study of tumor-infiltrating lymphocytes in glioblastoma multiforme. The CDR3 runs to 13 residues. V gave up 4 bases and J gave up 8 bases, with 12 bases separating them. The germline V gene encodes CDR1 SGHNT and CDR2 YENEEA. On this clonotype itself: Its antigen is still unknown. This is likely a read error, given that the CDR3 carries no conserved phenylalanine or tryptophan at its end.

General observations from the study: No surface-marker sorting into functional T cell subtypes was done. TCR plus mutation findings rest on a single glioblastoma patient. Clone frequencies may be distorted by unequal TCR transcripts per cell.

Multiple V-beta primers and a C-beta primer amplified TCRB from RNA. A single record per CDR3 protein comes from TCRdb applying MiXCR to the multiplex PCR reads. The profile shows some 10,000 distinct CDR3 sequences, roughly 70% of them singletons. Sequenced: brain tumor tissue. The chain recombines TRBV11-3 with TRBJ2-1; D assignment may be TRBD1 or TRBD2 (6 bases each). This TCR derives from a male donor with glioblastoma. This CDR3 reads CASSSRGDDEQFS. For the CDR3, the DNA is TGTGCCAGCAGCTCGAGGGGGGATGATGAGCAGTTCTCC.